This entry lists 23 T cell receptor beta chains sequenced from one sample in a study of T-cell reconstitution after alpha-beta-depleted transplantation in children. Construction of the TCRbeta library involved unique molecular identifiers. Using its own MiXCR run on the PCR reads, TCRdb lists one record per CDR3 protein. The sample includes 490,000 or so distinct CDR3 sequences, 8% to 11% of them seen just once. The source material was PBMCs, sampled before TCRalphabeta/CD19-depleted stem cell transplant. The receptors come from a child aged 2-9 years with inherited bone marrow failure, due to receive a stem cell transplant.

This clonotype occurred many times. The chain carries TRBV29-1 and TRBJ2-2; D is possibly TRBD2 (6 bases). The CDR3 runs to 13 residues. Trimming shortened V by 7 bases and J by 7 bases, and 16 bases separated the two germline ends. CDR1 and CDR2 from the germline V gene are SQVTM and ANQGSEA. The CDR3 DNA is TGCAGCGGGGGACTCCCTGAGGGCGGGGAGCTGTTTTTT. Protein sequence: CSGGLPEGGELFF.

This clonotype was recorded at least ten times. The chain links TRBV10-2 to TRBJ2-7; tentative D call: TRBD2 (6 bases). Trimming took 8 bases from V and 5 from J, leaving 13 bases between them. The length of the CDR3 is 12 residues. Looked up from germline, CDR1 is WSHSY and CDR2 is SAAADI. CDR3 amino acids: CASAGGTDEQYF. For the CDR3, the DNA is TGCGCCAGCGCGGGCGGGACGGACGAGCAGTACTTC.

The V and J genes are TRBV4-2 and TRBJ2-5, with D possibly matching TRBD1 (6 bases). The germline CDR1 and CDR2 sequences are LGHNA and YNFKEQ. Trimming took 1 base from V and 4 from J, leaving 10 bases between them. This CDR3 has 14 residues. The CDR3 DNA reads TGTGCCAGCAGCCAAGCAGGGGCCGTAGAGACCCAGTACTTC. It yields the protein CASSQAGAVETQYF.

This clonotype occurred many times. This rearrangement joins TRBV6-2 or TRBV6-3 to TRBJ2-1, with TRBD2 as a possible D gene (5 bases). The V gene lost 4 bases and the J gene lost 2 bases, with 12 bases spanning the gap. This CDR3 has 15 amino acids. Germline V CDR1 and CDR2: MNHEY, SVGEGT. CDR3 residues: CASSWAGTAYNEQFF. CDR3 DNA sequence: TGTGCCAGCAGTTGGGCGGGTACTGCCTACAATGAGCAGTTCTTC.

Turning to this clonotype: This may be a read error, as it is one base from a much larger clone. The rearrangement links TRBV20-1 to TRBJ2-3, with 13 bases that match TRBD2. The CDR3 runs to 17 residues. The germline CDR1 and CDR2 sequences are DFQATT and SNEGSKA (reference sequence). Written as DNA, the CDR3 is TGCTGTGCTAGAGTCTCCACACTAGCGGGAGGGTGGGATACGCAGTATTTT. This sequence encodes CCARVSTLAGGWDTQYF.

Ten or more counts support this clonotype. The chain joins TRBV7-9 to TRBJ1-4; no firm D call. The ends were cut back, 2 bases at V and 8 bases at J, with 6 bases in the middle. Germline values: CDR1 SEHNR, CDR2 FQNEAQ (reference sequence). CDR3 length: 12 residues. The CDR3: CASSLLREKLFF. CDR3 sequence (DNA): TGTGCCAGCAGCTTATTGAGGGAAAAACTGTTTTTT.

In regard to this clonotype: This may arise from a read error, as a much more abundant clone is one base away. The gene calls are TRBV27 and TRBJ1-1; D gene ambiguous. The CDR3 contains 14 residues. The germline gives CDR1 MNHEY, CDR2 SMNVEV (reference sequence). Trimming stripped 7 bases from V and 6 bases from J, with 18 bases between. The CDR3 sequence: CASTPRATRAEAFF. As DNA, the CDR3 is TGTGCCAGCACACCTAGGGCGACACGCGCTGAAGCTTTCTTT.

This clonotype was seen repeatedly, ten times or more. V usage is TRBV2 and J usage is TRBJ2-6; 7 bases agree with TRBD1. The germline V gene has CDR1 SNHLY and CDR2 FYNNEI. There are 17 residues in the CDR3. Unmatched junction bases numbered 9, after V lost 7 bases and J lost 0 bases. For the CDR3, the DNA is TGTGCCAGCATCGGTGACAGGGCTACCTCTGGGGCCAACGTCCTGACTTTC. This codes for CASIGDRATSGANVLTF.

This clonotype occurred many times. The J gene is TRBJ2-3, the V gene TRBV4-3; D not certain. The CDR3 totals 16 residues. V was shortened by 4 bases and J by 6 bases, with 20 bases between the two germline ends. CDR1 is LGHNA, CDR2 YSLEER, per germline. The CDR3 here is CASSRKGRGRKDTQYF. The CDR3 DNA follows: TGCGCCAGCAGCCGGAAAGGACGTGGTCGCAAGGATACGCAGTATTTT.

The chain couples TRBV20-1 to TRBJ1-1, with D perhaps TRBD1 (6 bases). The V gene's germline CDR1 is DFQATT and CDR2 SNEGSKA (reference sequence). The CDR3 consists of 15 residues. Trimming cost V 6 bases and J 7 bases, with 24 bases left between them. CDR3 in amino acids: CSAPGGGKGVGEAFF. The CDR3 nucleotides are TGCAGTGCCCCCGGGGGGGGGAAGGGGGTTGGTGAAGCTTTCTTT.

The chain carries TRBV28 and TRBJ2-7; possibly TRBD1 for D (5 bases). Trimming took 8 bases from V and 3 from J, leaving 17 bases between them. CDR3 size: 14 residues. Germline values: CDR1 MDHEN, CDR2 SYDVKM. CDR3 DNA: TGTGCCAGCGGCCCTGGACACGCAAACTACGAGCAGTACTTC. This encodes CASGPGHANYEQYF.

This clonotype was detected ten times or more. V gene TRBV19 combines with J gene TRBJ2-3; D is uncertain. CDR1 LNHDA and CDR2 SQIVND come from the germline V gene (reference sequence). The CDR3 loop spans 14 amino acids. V shed 1 base and J shed 0 bases, with 5 bases lying between them. This CDR3 is CASSIGLSTDTQYF. The CDR3 nucleotides are TGTGCCAGTAGTATAGGACTGAGCACAGATACGCAGTATTTT.

V gene TRBV5-6 combines with J gene TRBJ1-4, with 7 bases identical to TRBD1. The CDR3 is made up of 14 amino acids. Trimming took 4 bases from V and 4 from J; bases not matched to a gene: 4. Germline V gene data show CDR1 as SGHDT and CDR2 as YYEEEE. The CDR3 region is CASSPGQINEKLFF. The CDR3 region has the DNA TGTGCCAGCAGCCCGGGACAGATTAATGAAAAACTGTTTTTT.

The rearrangement links TRBV5-6 to TRBJ2-3; a weak D match, TRBD2 (6 bases). Germline V CDR1 and CDR2: SGHDT, YYEEEE. The CDR3 is made up of 17 amino acids. Deletions cut 2 bases from V and 4 bases from J, with 20 bases between. In nucleotides, the CDR3 is TGTGCCAGCAGCTTTAGTCGGGACTCCGGTGGTCCAGATACGCAGTATTTT. It codes for CASSFSRDSGGPDTQYF.

The chain employs TRBV6-5 and TRBJ2-7; 12 bases are shared with TRBD2. The CDR3 loop spans 16 amino acids. With 2 bases clipped from V and 2 bases from J, the junction kept 4 bases outside the gene matches. From germline, CDR1 is MNHEY and CDR2 SVGAGI. The CDR3 DNA follows: TGTGCCAGCAGTTACCGGACTAGCGGGACAGCCTACGAGCAGTACTTC. Amino acids: CASSYRTSGTAYEQYF.

This clonotype was recorded many times. The chain recombines TRBV7-2 with TRBJ1-4; the D is unclear. CDR1 is SGHTA, CDR2 FQGNSA, per germline. V lost 1 base and J 8 bases, leaving 11 bases between the germline ends. The CDR3 sequence is 14 residues long. CDR3 DNA: TGTGCCAGCAGCTTAGACCAGGCTAGAGAAAAACTGTTTTTT. It encodes CASSLDQAREKLFF.

This clonotype was observed at least ten times. The chain joins TRBV5-1 to TRBJ2-2; 10 bases match TRBD2. CDR1 is SGHRS, CDR2 YFSETQ, per germline. This CDR3 has 15 amino acids. The ends lost 2 bases at V and 5 bases at J; junction bases unmatched: 3. CDR3 sequence: CASSFGLAVTGELFF. The DNA of the CDR3 is TGCGCCAGCAGCTTCGGACTAGCGGTTACCGGGGAGCTGTTTTTT.

In this sample, this clonotype turned up many times. The chain joins TRBV5-1 to TRBJ2-2, with D unresolved. Trimming took off 0 bases at V and 0 bases at J, with 9 bases between the two ends. The CDR3 spans 16 residues. Germline V gene lookup returns CDR1 SGHRS and CDR2 YFSETQ. The CDR3 region is CASSLGGTTNTGELFF. CDR3 sequence (DNA): TGCGCCAGCAGCTTGGGGGGTACAACGAACACCGGGGAGCTGTTTTTT.

In this sample, this clonotype turned up a few times. The rearrangement links TRBV12-3 or TRBV12-4 to TRBJ2-3, with 10 bases lining up with TRBD2. The CDR3 totals 19 residues. V lost 4 bases and J lost 2; bases outside the gene matches: 15. CDR3 nucleotides: TGTGCCAGCAGTTACCCTTCAGCGGGAGGGTGGGGATCCACAGATACGCAGTATTTT. Its translation: CASSYPSAGGWGSTDTQYF.

The V call is TRBV4-3, the J call TRBJ1-3; D ambiguous. Germline V gene sequence: CDR1 LGHNA, CDR2 YSLEER. The CDR3 contains 16 residues. Trimming took 0 bases from V and 0 from J, leaving 9 bases between them. The CDR3 here is CASSQDGQNSGNTIYF. CDR3 nucleotides: TGCGCCAGCAGCCAAGACGGGCAGAACTCTGGAAACACCATATATTTT.

Many counts were recorded for this clonotype. The chain couples TRBV5-1 to TRBJ2-7; 8 nucleotides align to TRBD2. Looked up from germline, CDR1 is SGHRS and CDR2 is YFSETQ. V lost 0 bases to trimming and J lost 3 bases; unmatched junction nucleotides: 11. The CDR3 has 17 residues. CDR3 sequence (DNA): TGCGCCAGCAGCTTGGCCCGCAGTGGAGCGGGAGTCTACGAGCAGTACTTC. As protein: CASSLARSGAGVYEQYF. Drawing the rest from reference TRBV5-1 and TRBJ2-7, the complete variable domain is KAGVTQTPRYLIKTRGQQVTLSCSPISGHRSVSWYQQTPGQGLQFLFEYFSETQRNKGNFPGRFSGRQFSNSRSEMNVSTLELGDSALYLCASSLARSGAGVYEQYFGPGTRLTVT.

This clonotype appeared many times. This sequence joins TRBV10-2 and TRBJ1-1; 7 nucleotides line up with TRBD1. The CDR3 totals 12 residues. Germline V gives CDR1 WSHSY, CDR2 SAAADI. With 8 bases clipped from V and 5 bases from J, the junction kept 5 bases outside the gene matches. The CDR3 sequence is CASSGDSTEAFF. Here the CDR3 DNA reads TGCGCCAGCTCTGGGGACAGTACTGAAGCTTTCTTT.

J is TRBJ1-1 and V is TRBV7-6, with unresolved D. The CDR3 contains 13 residues. V was trimmed by 9 bases and J by 4 bases, leaving 15 bases between them. In germline, CDR1 is SGHVS, CDR2 FNYEAQ. The chain's CDR3 is CASRLEPGTEAFF. The DNA of the CDR3 is TGTGCCAGTAGGTTAGAACCGGGCACTGAAGCTTTCTTT.